The TCR beta chain under discussion was sequenced for a study of shared clonotypes between healthy human individuals. Study-level information: The people who gave samples were a couple of women and three men aged 18 to 49. Study conclusions and caveats: Generation of non-shared clonotypes was less probable than generation of clonotypes shared by all four donors.

Data came from immunoSEQ multiplex PCR; TCRdb stores just in-frame clones and leaves some out. Of about 600,000 clones listed, around 97% were seen once; the top ten hold 0.055% to 0.07%. Germline CDR1 and CDR2: SGHTA and FQGTGA. After removal of 1 base from V and 0 bases from J, the junction contained 12 bases not matched to a gene. This CDR3 region has 19 residues. About this clone itself: Its target is unknown.

This clonotype was sampled from a woman younger than 45 in good health. The sample comprised naive CD4+ T cells sorted from blood. The subset here: CD45RA+ positively selected. The rearrangement links TRBV7-3 to TRBJ2-1, with 7 bases aligning to TRBD2. The CDR3 region has the DNA TGTGCCAGCAGCTTAATACTCGCGGGAGTGTCCCCCTCCTACAATGAGCAGTTCTTC. Amino acid sequence: CASSLILAGVSPSYNEQFF. Filled out from reference TRBV7-3 and TRBJ2-1, the complete variable domain reads GAGVSQTPSNKVTEKGKYVELRCDPISGHTALYWYRQSLGQGPEFLIYFQGTGAADDSGLPNDRFFAVRPEGSVSTLKIQRTERGDSAVYLCASSLILAGVSPSYNEQFFGPGTRLTVL.